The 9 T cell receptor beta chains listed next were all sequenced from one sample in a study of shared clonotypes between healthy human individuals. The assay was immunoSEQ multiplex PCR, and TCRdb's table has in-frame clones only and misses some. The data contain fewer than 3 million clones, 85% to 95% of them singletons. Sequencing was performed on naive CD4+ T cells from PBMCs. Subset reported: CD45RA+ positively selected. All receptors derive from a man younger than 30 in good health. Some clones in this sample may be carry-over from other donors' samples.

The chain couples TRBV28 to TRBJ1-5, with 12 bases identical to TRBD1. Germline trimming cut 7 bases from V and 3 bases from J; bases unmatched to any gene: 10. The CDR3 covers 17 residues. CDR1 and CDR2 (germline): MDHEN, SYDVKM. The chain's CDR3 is CASTLGGTGGLNQPQHF. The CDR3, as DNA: TGTGCCAGCACACTAGGGGGGACAGGGGGCCTCAATCAGCCCCAGCATTTT.

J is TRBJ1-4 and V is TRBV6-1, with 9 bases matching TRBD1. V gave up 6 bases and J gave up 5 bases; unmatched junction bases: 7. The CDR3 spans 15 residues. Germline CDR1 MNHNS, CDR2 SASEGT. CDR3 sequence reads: CASRFRQGGNEKLFF. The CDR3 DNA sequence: TGTGCCAGCAGGTTTCGACAGGGGGGAAATGAAAAACTGTTTTTT.

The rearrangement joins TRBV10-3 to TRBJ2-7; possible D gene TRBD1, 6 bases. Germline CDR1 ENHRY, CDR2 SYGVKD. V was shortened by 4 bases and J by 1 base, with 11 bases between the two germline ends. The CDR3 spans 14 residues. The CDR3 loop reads CAISAETGSYEQYF. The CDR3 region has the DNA TGTGCCATCAGTGCGGAGACAGGATCCTACGAGCAGTACTTC.

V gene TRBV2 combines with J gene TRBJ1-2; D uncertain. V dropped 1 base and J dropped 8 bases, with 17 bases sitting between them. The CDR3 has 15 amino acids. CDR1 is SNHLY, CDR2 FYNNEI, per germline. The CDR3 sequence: CASSEEKFEGVGYTF. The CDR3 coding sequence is TGTGCCAGCAGTGAAGAAAAATTCGAAGGAGTGGGCTACACCTTC.

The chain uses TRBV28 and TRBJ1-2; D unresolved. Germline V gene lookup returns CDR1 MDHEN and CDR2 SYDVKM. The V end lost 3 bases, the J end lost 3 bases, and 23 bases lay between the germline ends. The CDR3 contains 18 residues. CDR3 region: CASSLVWARGPEDYGYTF. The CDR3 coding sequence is TGTGCCAGCAGTTTGGTCTGGGCGCGCGGACCTGAGGACTATGGCTACACCTTC.

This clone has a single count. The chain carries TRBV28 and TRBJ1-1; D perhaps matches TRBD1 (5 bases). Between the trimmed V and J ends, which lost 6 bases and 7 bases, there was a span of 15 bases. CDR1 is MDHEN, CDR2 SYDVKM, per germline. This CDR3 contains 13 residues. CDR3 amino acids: CASRGQALIEAFF. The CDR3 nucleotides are TGTGCCAGCAGGGGGCAGGCGCTTATTGAAGCTTTCTTT.

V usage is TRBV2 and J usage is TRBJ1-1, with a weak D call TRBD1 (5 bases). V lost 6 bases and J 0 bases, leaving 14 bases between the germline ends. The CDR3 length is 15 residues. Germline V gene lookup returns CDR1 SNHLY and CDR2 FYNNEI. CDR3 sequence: CASSAQGLLNTEAFF. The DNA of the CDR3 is TGTGCCAGCAGCGCCCAGGGATTACTGAACACTGAAGCTTTCTTT.

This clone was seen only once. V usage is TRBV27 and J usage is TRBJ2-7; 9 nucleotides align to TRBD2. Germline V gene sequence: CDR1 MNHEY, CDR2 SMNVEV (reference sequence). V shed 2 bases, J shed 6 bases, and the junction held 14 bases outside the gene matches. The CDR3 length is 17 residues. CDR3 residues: CASSLQVSAGGPFEQYF. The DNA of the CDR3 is TGTGCCAGCAGTTTACAGGTATCGGCGGGAGGGCCGTTCGAGCAGTACTTC.

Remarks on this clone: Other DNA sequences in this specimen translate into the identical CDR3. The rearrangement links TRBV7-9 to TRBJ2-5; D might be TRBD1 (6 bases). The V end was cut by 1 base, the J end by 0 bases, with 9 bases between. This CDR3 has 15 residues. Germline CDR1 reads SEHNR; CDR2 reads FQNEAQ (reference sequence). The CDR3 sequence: CASSLGQGNQETQYF. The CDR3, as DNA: TGTGCCAGCAGCTTAGGTCAGGGGAACCAAGAGACCCAGTACTTC. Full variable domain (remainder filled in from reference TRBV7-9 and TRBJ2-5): DTGVSQNPRHKITKRGQNVTFRCDPISEHNRLYWYRQTLGQGPEFLTYFQNEAQLEKSRLLSDRFSAERPKGSFSTLEIQRTEQGDSAMYLCASSLGQGNQETQYFGPGTRLLVL.